This entry lists 8 T cell receptor beta chains sequenced from one sample in a study of human T cells and chemical hapten exposure. Time point reported: pre-sensitization, week 0. Treatment: therapeutic diphenylcyclopropenone sensitization with weekly scalp DPC. MiXCR was run by TCRdb on the RACE reads, yielding one entry per CDR3 protein. The table has about 51,000 distinct CDR3 sequences, roughly 9.9% seen once. Sequencing was performed on whole blood, taken in connection with sensitization to the hapten diphenylcyclopropenone (DPC). These receptor sequences come from a woman in her forties with alopecia areata. Some clones in this sample may be carry-over from other donors' samples.

This clonotype has ten or more counts. The chain recombines TRBV28 with TRBJ1-6; tentative D call: TRBD1 (5 bases). Germline lookup yields CDR1 MDHEN and CDR2 SYDVKM. V was shortened by 1 base and J by 7 bases, with 11 bases between the two germline ends. The CDR3 consists of 15 residues. In nucleotides, the CDR3 is TGTGCCAGCAGTTTATCCAGGGCGGTCAATTCACCCCTCCACTTT. Amino acids: CASSLSRAVNSPLHF.

At least ten counts were recorded for this clonotype. The rearrangement links TRBV27 to TRBJ2-2; TRBD1 aligns across 9 bases. The V and J ends lost 9 bases and 0 bases, in that order; junction bases with no gene match: 8. Germline V gene lookup returns CDR1 MNHEY and CDR2 SMNVEV (reference sequence). The CDR3 extends over 16 amino acids. The CDR3 DNA reads TGTGCCAGACACTTACAGGGGGCCCCGAACACCGGGGAGCTGTTTTTT. Protein sequence: CARHLQGAPNTGELFF.

Comments on this clonotype: Its ends do not fully match the called genes, so a read error is possible. This chain's CDR3 is CASSPPGTGPYNDQFF. The CDR3 region has the DNA TGTGCCAGCAGCCCCCCCGGGACAGGCCCCTACAATGACCAGTTCTTC. The rearrangement links TRBV9 to TRBJ2-1, with 8 positions matching TRBD1. Germline CDR1 is SGDLS and CDR2 is YYNGEE. The CDR3 contains 16 residues.

This clonotype has a count of ten or more. The genes are TRBV6-4 and TRBJ2-3, with D unclear. V lost 6 bases, J lost 2 bases, and 9 bases lay in between. Looked up from germline, CDR1 is MRHNA and CDR2 is SNTAGT. The CDR3 has 13 residues. CDR3 DNA: TGTGCCAGCAGCCAGGAGACCACAGATACGCAGTATTTT. Translated, it gives CASSQETTDTQYF.

This clonotype turned up a few times. V is TRBV12-1 and J is TRBJ1-5. TRBV12-1 is shown as a pseudogene. This CDR3 is built from 14 residues. CDR3 loop: CASSSQKGNQPQHF. In DNA, the CDR3 is TGTGCCAGCAGCAGCCAGAAGGGCAATCAGCCCCAGCATTTT.

This chain uses TRBV7-3 with TRBJ2-3, with D perhaps TRBD2 (7 bases). The CDR3 is made up of 17 amino acids. V lost 0 bases and J lost 5, with 18 bases in between. The germline V gene has CDR1 SGHTA and CDR2 FQGTGA. The CDR3: CASSLTSTGGPQDTQYF. The CDR3 DNA reads TGTGCCAGCAGCTTAACGTCGACCGGGGGGCCGCAAGATACGCAGTATTTT. Full variable domain (rest looked up from reference TRBV7-3 and TRBJ2-3): GAGVSQTPSNKVTEKGKYVELRCDPISGHTALYWYRQSLGQGPEFLIYFQGTGAADDSGLPNDRFFAVRPEGSVSTLKIQRTERGDSAVYLCASSLTSTGGPQDTQYFGPGTRLTVL.

This clonotype was observed at least ten times. DNA for the CDR3: TGTGCTAGTGGTTTGGCCCAACTAGTATCGGAGCAGTTCTTC. Protein: CASGLAQLVSEQFF. V is TRBV12-5 and J is TRBJ2-1; D possibly corresponds to TRBD2 (5 bases). The V and J ends lost 1 base and 10 bases respectively, with 14 bases between them. Germline V gene data show CDR1 as LGHNT and CDR2 as FRNRAP. This CDR3 is built from 14 residues.

This clonotype is medium-sized in the sample. The rearrangement uses TRBV6-1 and TRBJ2-6; a possible D gene is TRBD1 (5 bases). From germline, CDR1 is MNHNS and CDR2 SASEGT. Trimming left V 6 bases short and J 0 bases short, with 12 bases between. This CDR3 spans 16 amino acids. The CDR3 sequence is CASSVTTGSGANVLTF. The CDR3 nucleotides are TGTGCCAGCAGCGTTACTACAGGCTCTGGGGCCAACGTCCTGACTTTC.